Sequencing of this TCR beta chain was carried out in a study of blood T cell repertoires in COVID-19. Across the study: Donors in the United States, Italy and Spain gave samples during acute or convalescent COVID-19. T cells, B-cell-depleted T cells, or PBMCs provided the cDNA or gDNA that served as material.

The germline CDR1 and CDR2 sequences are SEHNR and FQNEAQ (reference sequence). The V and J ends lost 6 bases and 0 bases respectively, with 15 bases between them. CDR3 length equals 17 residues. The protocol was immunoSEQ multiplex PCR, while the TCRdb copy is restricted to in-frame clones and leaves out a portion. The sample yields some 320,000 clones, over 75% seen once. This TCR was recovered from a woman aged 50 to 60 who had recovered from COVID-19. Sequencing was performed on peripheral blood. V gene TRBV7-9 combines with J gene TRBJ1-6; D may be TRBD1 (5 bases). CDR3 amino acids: CASRRKDIRSYNSPLHF. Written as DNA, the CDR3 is TGTGCCAGCAGGAGGAAGGACATACGCTCCTATAATTCACCCCTCCACTTT.